These 17 T cell receptor beta chains came from one sample sequenced in a study of vaccination and CD4 T cells after COVID-19. Which antigens these TCRs recognize remains unknown. Stated treatment: approximately nine-day PBMC culture with coronavirus spike peptide pools or control peptides (ViraFEST assay). Sequenced with the Oncomine TCR Beta short-read assay was DNA taken from cultured CD4+ T cells. Each CDR3 protein is one row after TCRdb ran MiXCR on the PCR reads. The data hold under 25,000 distinct CDR3 sequences, with more than 20% observed a single time. Input material: cultured CD4+ T cells from blood. These receptor sequences come from a human donor with COVID-19.

This clonotype was seen a few times. The genes are TRBV28 and TRBJ1-2; possible D gene TRBD1, 5 bases. This CDR3 region has 14 residues. Germline CDR1 is MDHEN and CDR2 is SYDVKM. The V gene lost 6 bases and the J gene lost 8 bases, with 19 bases spanning the gap. The chain's CDR3 is CASRTGTDISGYTF. CDR3 nucleotide sequence: TGTGCCAGCAGGACCGGGACCGATATAAGCGGCTACACCTTC.

V usage is TRBV28 and J usage is TRBJ2-2; possibly TRBD2 for D (6 bases). Germline V lookup: CDR1 MDHEN, CDR2 SYDVKM. The ends were cut back, 3 bases at V and 7 bases at J, with 15 bases in the middle. This CDR3 spans 15 amino acids. The CDR3 sequence is CASSFSGGVSGELFF. The CDR3 DNA follows: TGTGCCAGCAGTTTCAGTGGAGGGGTGAGCGGGGAGCTGTTTTTT.

This clonotype was picked up a small number of times. CDR3 DNA: TGTGCCAGCAGCCAAGTGGGTCAGGGGAATCAGCCCCAGCATTTT. Its protein is CASSQVGQGNQPQHF. J is TRBJ1-5 and V is TRBV4-2, with D perhaps TRBD1 (6 bases). In germline, CDR1 is LGHNA, CDR2 YNFKEQ. This CDR3 contains 15 residues. Between the trimmed V and J ends, which lost 1 base and 4 bases, there was a span of 11 bases.

This chain joins TRBV30 and TRBJ1-1; no clear D. Trimming removed 2 bases at V and 8 bases at J, with 9 bases between. Germline CDR1 GTSNPN, CDR2 SVGIG (reference sequence). CDR3 size: 11 residues. CDR3 in amino acids: CAWSSRAEAFF. DNA for the CDR3: TGTGCCTGGAGTTCCCGGGCGGAAGCTTTCTTT.

This clonotype has a handful of counts. The chain combines TRBV5-4 with TRBJ1-6; D is unresolved. V was trimmed by 2 bases and J by 6 bases, leaving 9 bases between them. The CDR3 has 14 residues. The germline V gene encodes CDR1 SGHNT and CDR2 YYREEE (reference sequence). The DNA for the CDR3 is TGTGCCAGCAGCTTCGAGCGAACTAATTCACCCCTCCACTTT. Its translation: CASSFERTNSPLHF.

The CDR3 spells CASSFTGTYGYTF. CDR3 DNA sequence: TGTGCCAGCAGCTTCACCGGGACCTATGGCTACACCTTC. This chain uses TRBV7-2 with TRBJ1-2; possible D gene TRBD1, 5 bases. Germline V gives CDR1 SGHTA, CDR2 FQGNSA. V was trimmed by 3 bases and J by 4 bases, leaving 9 bases between them. The CDR3 extends over 13 amino acids. Complete variable domain (other parts from reference TRBV7-2 and TRBJ1-2): GAGVSQSPSNKVTEKGKDVELRCDPISGHTALYWYRQSLGQGLEFLIYFQGNSAPDKSGLPSDRFSAERTGGSVSTLTIQRTQQEDSAVYLCASSFTGTYGYTFGSGTRLTVV.

The rearrangement links TRBV18 to TRBJ2-1; 8 nucleotides agree with TRBD2. This CDR3 region has 16 residues. Germline values: CDR1 KGHSH, CDR2 LQKENI. V trimming: 0 bases; J trimming: 1 base; junction bases outside the gene matches: 2. CDR3: CASSPPAGGSYNEQFF. For the CDR3, the DNA is TGTGCCAGCTCACCACCGGCGGGGGGATCCTACAATGAGCAGTTCTTC.

This chain joins TRBV6-4 and TRBJ2-7; TRBD2 is a possible D gene (5 bases). The CDR3 covers 12 residues. From germline, CDR1 is MRHNA and CDR2 SNTAGT. V gave up 7 bases and J gave up 1 base, with 8 bases separating them. The chain's CDR3 is CASKRESYEQYF. The CDR3 nucleotides are TGTGCCAGCAAAAGGGAGTCCTACGAGCAGTACTTC.

The gene calls are TRBV7-9 and TRBJ2-6; a possible D gene is TRBD1 (6 bases). Looked up from germline, CDR1 is SEHNR and CDR2 is FQNEAQ (reference sequence). This CDR3 region has 15 residues. Trimming left V 1 base short and J 6 bases short, with 10 bases between. The CDR3 sequence: CASSLGSGEANVLTF. The DNA of the CDR3 is TGTGCCAGCAGCTTAGGTTCAGGGGAGGCCAACGTCCTGACTTTC.

Only a few counts were recorded for this clonotype. This rearrangement joins TRBV6-1 to TRBJ1-5, with 11 nucleotides matching TRBD1. Unmatched junction bases numbered 4, after V lost 4 bases and J lost 2 bases. The germline CDR1 and CDR2 sequences are MNHNS and SASEGT. The length of the CDR3 is 16 residues. The CDR3 bases are TGTGCCAGCAGTGGGGGACAGGGGGGAGGCAATCAGCCCCAGCATTTT. As protein: CASSGGQGGGNQPQHF.

Only a few counts were recorded for this clonotype. J is TRBJ2-3 and V is TRBV27; D is tentatively TRBD1 or TRBD2 (6 bases each). V was shortened by 3 bases and J by 3 bases, with 13 bases between the two germline ends. Germline V gene sequence: CDR1 MNHEY, CDR2 SMNVEV (reference sequence). The CDR3 is 15 residues long. In nucleotides, the CDR3 is TGTGCCAGCAGTTTTTTGGGGGGCGGGACAGATACGCAGTATTTT. It yields the protein CASSFLGGGTDTQYF.

This rearrangement joins TRBV7-9 to TRBJ2-7; 7 bases match TRBD1. Germline CDR1 SEHNR, CDR2 FQNEAQ (reference sequence). The CDR3 spans 14 residues. The ends lost 5 bases at V and 6 bases at J; junction bases unmatched: 10. The CDR3 loop is CASSPLGQVSEQYF. DNA for the CDR3: TGTGCCAGCAGCCCCCTAGGACAGGTTAGCGAGCAGTACTTC.

About this clonotype: Compared with germline, one end of the junction differs, possibly owing to a read error. V gene TRBV7-9 combines with J gene TRBJ2-1; possible D gene TRBD2, 6 bases. The CDR3 consists of 13 residues. The germline V gene encodes CDR1 SEHNR and CDR2 FQNEAQ (reference sequence). The CDR3 region is CASSLPGRPQQLF. The DNA for the CDR3 is TGTGCCAGCAGCTTACCGGGGAGGCCTCAGCAGCTCTTC.

This clonotype was seen only once. The chain has TRBV11-2 and TRBJ2-2; 7 bases line up with TRBD2. V trimming: 3 bases; J trimming: 5 bases; junction bases outside the gene matches: 9. This CDR3 comprises 16 residues. Looked up from germline, CDR1 is SGHAT and CDR2 is FQNNGV. The CDR3 region has the DNA TGTGCCAGCAGCTTGGGATCTGGGGGGGGGACCGGGGAGCTGTTTTTT. It translates to CASSLGSGGGTGELFF.

The rearrangement links TRBV24-1 to TRBJ2-1; D not resolved. CDR1 is KGHDR and CDR2 is SFDVKD in the germline V gene. CDR3 length equals 11 residues. V gave up 3 bases and J gave up 11 bases, with 7 bases separating them. CDR3 loop: CATSDLSKQFF. The CDR3 coding sequence is TGTGCCACCAGTGATCTTTCAAAGCAGTTCTTC.

This clonotype was found a few times. This sequence joins TRBV18 and TRBJ1-1; 8 nucleotides agree with TRBD1. After removal of 3 bases from V and 5 bases from J, the junction contained 8 bases not matched to a gene. Germline loops: CDR1 KGHSH, CDR2 LQKENI. This CDR3 is 15 amino acids long. The chain's CDR3 is CASSPVQGARTEAFF. DNA of the CDR3: TGTGCCAGCTCACCCGTTCAGGGGGCGCGGACTGAAGCTTTCTTT.

This clonotype was observed once. The CDR3 loop reads CASGGSYNEQFF. CDR3 coding DNA: TGTGCCAGCGGGGGCTCCTACAATGAGCAGTTCTTC. The J gene is TRBJ2-1, the V gene TRBV12-3 or TRBV12-4; D could derive from TRBD1 or TRBD2 (5 bases each). V lost 8 bases and J lost 0, with 5 bases in between. The length of the CDR3 is 12 residues.